Shown below are 25 T cell receptor beta chains from a single sample sequenced in a study of blood T cell repertoires in COVID-19 (dated by TCRdb to 2018 to 2020). Library generation was performed with the immunoSEQ multiplex PCR assay. TCRdb carries this immuneACCESS record with in-frame sequences only. Its versions omit some clonotypes, under half of them owing to an unresolved V gene in the studies checked, with the rest unexplained. This sample is represented by 150,000 to 200,000 clones; roughly three quarters of them were singletons. 15% to 20% of the sample is held by the ten biggest clonotypes. The source material was peripheral blood. Every receptor here comes from a man in his fifties or sixties with active or convalescent COVID-19.

This clone was counted a single time. The V call is TRBV7-2, the J call TRBJ2-3, with D unresolved. The CDR3 runs 12 residues. Deletions cut 7 bases from V and 0 bases from J, with 5 bases between. The germline V gene encodes CDR1 SGHTA and CDR2 FQGNSA. The CDR3 here is CASTSSTDTQYF. CDR3 sequence (DNA): TGTGCCAGCACCTCGAGCACAGATACGCAGTATTTT.

The gene calls are TRBV10-3 and TRBJ2-1, with a tentative D call TRBD2 (6 bases). Germline CDR1 reads ENHRY; CDR2 reads SYGVKD. The V end lost 9 bases, the J end lost 6 bases, and 9 bases lay between the germline ends. This CDR3 spans 11 amino acids. CDR3 amino acids: CAMGLGNEQFF. The CDR3 DNA follows: TGTGCCATGGGACTGGGCAATGAGCAGTTCTTC.

V is TRBV5-1 and J is TRBJ2-3, with TRBD1 matching 9 bases. CDR1 SGHRS and CDR2 YFSETQ come from the germline V gene. V dropped 3 bases and J dropped 6; count of bases not matched to a gene: 14. The CDR3 is 17 residues long. As DNA, the CDR3 is TGCGCCAGCAGCTCCCCCACCGGGACAGGGATGGTTGATACGCAGTATTTT. Its protein is CASSSPTGTGMVDTQYF.

V usage is TRBV10-3 and J usage is TRBJ2-3, with D possibly being TRBD1 (6 bases). The CDR3 is 14 residues long. The V gene's germline CDR1 is ENHRY and CDR2 SYGVKD. V was shortened by 6 bases and J by 2 bases, with 12 bases between the two germline ends. This CDR3 reads CAIRGQSLTDTQYF. The CDR3 bases are TGTGCCATCAGAGGACAGTCCCTCACAGATACGCAGTATTTT.

The chain is built from TRBV2 and TRBJ1-2, with 8 bases lining up with TRBD1. This CDR3 is 14 amino acids long. V lost 4 bases to trimming and J lost 7 bases; unmatched junction nucleotides: 8. CDR1 and CDR2 from the germline V gene are SNHLY and FYNNEI. The chain's CDR3 is CASSAGTGPIGYTF. In nucleotides, the CDR3 is TGTGCCAGCAGTGCCGGGACAGGCCCTATTGGCTACACCTTC.

The chain employs TRBV6-5 and TRBJ2-7, with TRBD2 matching 8 bases. The junction had 12 bases not matched to a gene; V was cut back by 7 bases and J by 4 bases. In germline, CDR1 is MNHEY, CDR2 SVGAGI. CDR3 size: 15 residues. In DNA form, the CDR3 reads TGTGCCAGCATAAGGGTCCCAGCGGGAGATTACGAGCAGTACTTC. Protein sequence: CASIRVPAGDYEQYF.

V gene TRBV20-1 combines with J gene TRBJ1-1, with a weak D call TRBD1 (6 bases). Trimming left V 6 bases short and J 3 bases short, with 8 bases between. The length of the CDR3 is 11 residues. Germline V lookup: CDR1 DFQATT, CDR2 SNEGSKA (reference sequence). The CDR3 region has the DNA TGCAGTGCCTCAGGGGACACTGAAGCTTTCTTT. As protein: CSASGDTEAFF.

The CDR3 is CASSYSRTSGRTDTQYF. For the CDR3, the DNA is TGTGCCAGCAGTTACTCAAGGACTAGCGGGAGGACAGATACGCAGTATTTT. The chain employs TRBV6-2 or TRBV6-3 and TRBJ2-3, with 14 nucleotides matching TRBD2. The CDR3 spans 17 residues. Germline V gives CDR1 MNHEY, CDR2 SVGEGT. The V and J ends lost 0 bases and 3 bases, in that order; junction bases with no gene match: 2.

CDR3 coding DNA: TGTGCCAGCTCAGACGACGGGAGGGCGCATCAGCCCCAGCATTTT. Residues: CASSDDGRAHQPQHF. V is TRBV18 and J is TRBJ1-5, with D unresolved. Trimming shortened V by 5 bases and J by 5 bases, and 16 bases separated the two germline ends. The length of the CDR3 is 15 residues. CDR1 is KGHSH and CDR2 is LQKENI in the germline V gene.

The chain couples TRBV7-2 to TRBJ2-1; the match to TRBD1 covers 8 bases. The CDR3 runs to 15 residues. Per germline, CDR1 SGHTA and CDR2 FQGNSA. Germline trimming cut 1 base from V and 5 bases from J; bases unmatched to any gene: 4. The CDR3 DNA reads TGTGCCAGCAGCTTAGTAGGACAGGGCCACAATGAGCAGTTCTTC. As protein: CASSLVGQGHNEQFF.

This chain joins TRBV2 and TRBJ2-7, with a weak D call TRBD1 (5 bases). The CDR3 loop spans 12 amino acids. The ends were cut back, 3 bases at V and 3 bases at J, with 6 bases in the middle. The germline V gene encodes CDR1 SNHLY and CDR2 FYNNEI. CDR3 amino acids: CASSDDSYEQYF. CDR3 coding DNA: TGTGCCAGCAGTGACGACAGCTACGAGCAGTACTTC.

The chain carries TRBV12-3 or TRBV12-4 and TRBJ2-7; no definite D call. Trimming took off 6 bases at V and 3 bases at J, with 6 bases between the two ends. This CDR3 is built from 11 residues. CDR3 in DNA: TGTGCCAGCAGCCTATACTACGAGCAGTACTTC. It is translated as CASSLYYEQYF.

The chain couples TRBV5-1 to TRBJ2-1; 9 nucleotides line up with TRBD2. This CDR3 comprises 16 residues. Germline V CDR1 and CDR2: SGHRS, YFSETQ. Trimming cost V 0 bases and J 4 bases; bases outside gene matches: 5. CDR3 loop: CASSLAQLAGYNEQFF. The CDR3 DNA reads as TGCGCCAGCAGCTTGGCCCAACTAGCGGGTTACAATGAGCAGTTCTTC.

This chain connects TRBV5-1 to TRBJ1-6; maybe TRBD1 (5 bases). CDR3 length: 16 residues. CDR1 SGHRS and CDR2 YFSETQ come from the germline V gene. V lost 2 bases and J lost 4, with 13 bases in between. The CDR3 DNA reads as TGCGCCAGCAGCTTTAGTATCGGGACTTATAATTCACCCCTCCACTTT. Translation gives CASSFSIGTYNSPLHF.

The chain employs TRBV30 and TRBJ1-2; 10 positions agree with TRBD1. Germline CDR1 and CDR2: GTSNPN and SVGIG (reference sequence). J gave up 8 bases and V 5 bases, and 8 bases lay outside the gene matches. This CDR3 comprises 13 residues. CDR3 sequence: CAWLGQGGGGYTF. CDR3 coding DNA: TGTGCCTGGCTAGGACAGGGGGGTGGCGGCTACACCTTC.

The V gene is TRBV28, the J gene TRBJ2-2, with a possible D match to TRBD1 (5 bases). Per the germline V gene, CDR1 is MDHEN and CDR2 is SYDVKM. The CDR3 sequence is 17 residues long. V lost 7 bases to trimming and J lost 0 bases, with 18 bases between them. The chain's CDR3 is CASISTAGQANTGELFF. Here the CDR3 DNA reads TGTGCCAGCATCTCTACAGCCGGACAAGCGAACACCGGGGAGCTGTTTTTT.

The chain employs TRBV19 and TRBJ2-2; D possibly corresponds to TRBD1 (5 bases). V lost 2 bases and J 0 bases, leaving 22 bases between the germline ends. The V gene's germline CDR1 is LNHDA and CDR2 SQIVND (reference sequence). This CDR3 is built from 20 residues. CDR3 sequence: CASSIFGASFQYANTGELFF. In nucleotides, the CDR3 is TGTGCCAGTAGTATATTTGGGGCCAGTTTTCAATACGCGAACACCGGGGAGCTGTTTTTT. The full variable domain, rest sourced from reference TRBV19 and TRBJ2-2, is DGGITQSPKYLFRKEGQNVTLSCEQNLNHDAMYWYRQDPGQGLRLIYYSQIVNDFQKGDIAEGYSVSREKKESFPLTVTSAQKNPTAFYLCASSIFGASFQYANTGELFFGEGSRLTVL.

V is TRBV9 and J is TRBJ1-2; D is perhaps TRBD1 (5 bases). Looked up from germline, CDR1 is SGDLS and CDR2 is YYNGEE. V lost 4 bases and J 1 base, leaving 17 bases between the germline ends. The CDR3 length is 16 residues. The CDR3 bases are TGTGCCAGCAGCCCGGGGGTGGCGCGGATTAACTATGGCTACACCTTC. Its translation: CASSPGVARINYGYTF.

This clone was seen a handful of times. J is TRBJ2-3 and V is TRBV24-1; 7 nucleotides align to TRBD1. CDR3 length equals 16 residues. Germline CDR1 is KGHDR and CDR2 is SFDVKD. V shed 4 bases and J 1 base; nucleotides not matched to a gene: 7. The CDR3, as DNA: TGTGCCACCAGTGACCCCGTGAGGGGGCGCACAGATACGCAGTATTTT. This codes for CATSDPVRGRTDTQYF.

In its sample, this clone was seen once. DNA for the CDR3: TGTGCCAGCAGTGAATGGGGACAGCAGAGCTCCTACAATGAGCAGTTCTTC. Amino acids: CASSEWGQQSSYNEQFF. The J gene is TRBJ2-1, the V gene TRBV6-1; 7 bases are a match to TRBD1. Germline-derived CDR1 and CDR2 are MNHNS and SASEGT. The CDR3 sequence is 17 residues long. Trimming took 2 bases from V and 0 from J; bases not matched to a gene: 7.

CDR3 DNA: TGCGCCAGCAGCTTAAAACCGGGACAGAGACACGCTAGCAATCAGCCCCAGCATTTT. It specifies CASSLKPGQRHASNQPQHF. The chain uses TRBV5-1 and TRBJ1-5; 7 nucleotides align to TRBD1. Losses at the gene ends were 2 bases for V and 0 bases for J; bases not matched to a gene: 14. CDR3 length: 19 residues. Germline V gene sequence: CDR1 SGHRS, CDR2 YFSETQ.

CDR3 in DNA: TGTGCCAGCAGTCCCCCCGCACCACCCAGAAGGCAGTACTTC. Its protein product is CASSPPAPPRRQYF. The chain carries TRBV28 and TRBJ2-7; D unclear. CDR1 and CDR2 from the germline V gene are MDHEN and SYDVKM. V was cut by 5 bases and J by 9 bases, with 20 bases left in between. The length of the CDR3 is 14 residues.

The chain joins TRBV7-5 to TRBJ2-7; TRBD2 is the table's D call and was not checked against the DNA. TRBV7-5 is shown as a pseudogene. The CDR3 has 14 residues. CDR3 nucleotide sequence: TGTGTCAGAAGCTTAGAAAAGATTTATACGGTGCAGTACTTC. Amino acids: CVRSLEKIYTVQYF.

This chain connects TRBV30 to TRBJ1-2; TRBD1 matches 8 bases. The CDR3 consists of 13 residues. Germline V gene data show CDR1 as GTSNPN and CDR2 as SVGIG (reference sequence). The V segment lost 3 bases and the J segment 6 bases; nucleotides outside the gene matches: 6. This CDR3 reads CAWRLQGANGYTF. The CDR3 bases are TGTGCCTGGAGATTGCAGGGGGCGAATGGCTACACCTTC. The full variable domain, with the rest looked up from reference TRBV30 and TRBJ1-2, is SQTIHQWPATLVQPVGSPLSLECTVEGTSNPNLYWYRQAAGRGLQLLFYSVGIGQISSEVPQNLSASRPQDRQFILSSKKLLLSDSGFYLCAWRLQGANGYTFGSGTRLTVV.

This chain joins TRBV18 and TRBJ2-7; 8 positions agree with TRBD1. The CDR3 totals 15 residues. J lost 4 bases, V lost 8 bases, and 13 bases had no gene match. CDR1 and CDR2 from the germline V gene are KGHSH and LQKENI. In DNA, the CDR3 is TGTGCCAGCCAACGGCAGGGGGCTGGTTCGTACGAGCAGTACTTC. This translates into CASQRQGAGSYEQYF.